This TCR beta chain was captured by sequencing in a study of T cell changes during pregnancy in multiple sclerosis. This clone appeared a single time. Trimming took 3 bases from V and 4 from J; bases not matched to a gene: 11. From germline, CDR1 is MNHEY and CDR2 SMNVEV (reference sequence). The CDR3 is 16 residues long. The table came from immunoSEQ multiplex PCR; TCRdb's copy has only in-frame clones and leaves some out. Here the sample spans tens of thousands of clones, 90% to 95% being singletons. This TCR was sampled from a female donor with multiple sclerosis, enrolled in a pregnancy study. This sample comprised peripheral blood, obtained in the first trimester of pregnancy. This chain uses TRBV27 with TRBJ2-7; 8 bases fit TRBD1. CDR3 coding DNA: TGTGCCAGCAGTTTTAGGGGGACAGGAGCGATGTACGAGCAGTACTTC. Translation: CASSFRGTGAMYEQYF.